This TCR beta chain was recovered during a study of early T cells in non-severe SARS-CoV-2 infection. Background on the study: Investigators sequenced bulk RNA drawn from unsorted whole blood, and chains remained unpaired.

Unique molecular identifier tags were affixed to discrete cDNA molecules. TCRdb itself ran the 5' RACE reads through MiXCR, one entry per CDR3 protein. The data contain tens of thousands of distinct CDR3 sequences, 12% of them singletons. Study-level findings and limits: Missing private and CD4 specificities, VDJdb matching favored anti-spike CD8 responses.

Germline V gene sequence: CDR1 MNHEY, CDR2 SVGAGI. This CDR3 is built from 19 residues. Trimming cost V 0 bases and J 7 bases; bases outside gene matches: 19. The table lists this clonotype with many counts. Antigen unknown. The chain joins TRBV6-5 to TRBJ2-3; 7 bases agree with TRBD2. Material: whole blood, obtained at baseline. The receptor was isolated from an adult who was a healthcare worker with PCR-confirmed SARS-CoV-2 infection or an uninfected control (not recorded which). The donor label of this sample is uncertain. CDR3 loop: CASSYSLGSGGGKRNTQYF. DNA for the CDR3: TGTGCCAGCAGTTACTCCTTAGGATCTGGGGGGGGGAAGCGGAATACGCAGTATTTT.